The source of this T cell receptor (beta chain) is a study of T cells in Graves' hyperthyroidism and ophthalmopathy. V shed 6 bases, J shed 2 bases, and the junction held 6 bases outside the gene matches. The germline V gene has CDR1 SGHAT and CDR2 FQNNGV. The CDR3 is 15 residues long. In its sample, this clonotype was seen many times. Amplified regions were TCR beta CDR3 sequences from RNA transcripts. A first-round RT-PCR of the TCR CDR3 used the HTBI primer set. TCRdb ran MiXCR on the multiplex PCR reads and lists one entry per CDR3 protein. Here the sample spans about 350,000 distinct CDR3 sequences, over 11% being singletons.

Sequencing was performed on blood. The J gene is TRBJ2-7, the V gene TRBV11-2; the match to TRBD2 covers 11 bases. This TCR came from a woman aged 30 to 39 with Graves' hyperthyroidism. This CDR3 reads CASRLRLAGTYEQYF. Written as DNA, the CDR3 is TGTGCCAGCAGACTCCGACTAGCGGGGACCTACGAGCAGTACTTC. Drawing the rest from reference TRBV11-2 and TRBJ2-7, the complete variable domain is EAGVAQSPRYKIIEKRQSVAFWCNPISGHATLYWYQQILGQGPKLLIQFQNNGVVDDSQLPKDRFSAERLKGVDSTLKIQPAKLEDSAVYLCASRLRLAGTYEQYFGPGTRLTVT.